A selection of T cell receptor beta chains follows, all from one sample in a study of T cells expressing NK-cell markers. TCRdb re-called the 5' RACE reads, yielding one record per CDR3 amino acid sequence without DNA. This table lists about 370,000 distinct CDR3 sequences. Material for sequencing was blood T cells: a sorted CD56 or NKG2C T cell subset, CD4+ or CD8+ T cells, or bulk PBMC T cells (not recorded which). These receptors originate from a woman aged 45-65 years in good health. The CDR3 runs from the conserved cysteine through the conserved F or W.

CDR3 protein	V gene	J gene
CSVVRGIQETQYF	TRBV29-1	TRBJ2-5
CASNERGRPYEQYF	TRBV14	TRBJ2-7
CATSRDRTSGRAEQFF	TRBV15	TRBJ2-1
CASSSGLVAYEQYF	TRBV6-6	TRBJ2-7
CASSQVAADTQYF	TRBV3-1	TRBJ2-3
CASSYAAGESEQYF	TRBV6-6	TRBJ2-7
CASSLGVGIGAKNIQYF	TRBV5-8	TRBJ2-4
CASSQEWGPQGDEKLFF	TRBV4-1	TRBJ1-4
CASSVALSGPNTGELFF	TRBV9	TRBJ2-2
CASSQRRDTEAFF	TRBV7-9	TRBJ1-1
CATSRSSGAGDNEQFF	TRBV24-1	TRBJ2-1
CASSSVNTEAFF	TRBV12-3/TRBV12-4	TRBJ1-1
CASRGSLRGPSGANVLTF	TRBV7-9	TRBJ2-6
CSVAPGQGWTGELFF	TRBV29-1	TRBJ2-2
CSVVPGGMSTDTQYF	TRBV29-1	TRBJ2-3
CASSLSTRPGQETQYF	TRBV12-3/TRBV12-4	TRBJ2-5
CAISSKFSTDTQYF	TRBV10-3	TRBJ2-3
CASSGLGAYNSPLHF	TRBV25-1	TRBJ1-6
CASRQLNQPQHF	TRBV28	TRBJ1-5
CASSFNAPNRGSPLHF	TRBV7-8	TRBJ1-6
CASILHGGGELFF	TRBV5-5	TRBJ2-2
CASSLEGGRFNEQFF	TRBV11-2	TRBJ2-1